One sample yielded the 32 T cell receptor beta chains listed below, sequenced in a study of blood T cell repertoires in COVID-19. Sequenced by immunoSEQ multiplex PCR; TCRdb stores in-frame clones only, minus some. The sample shows about 210,000 clones, around 87% of them seen only once. Sequencing was performed on PBMCs or T cells enriched from blood (not recorded which). All receptors derive from a woman aged 40 to 55 in a cohort exposed to, infected with or recovered from COVID-19 (not recorded which).

CDR3 protein: CASSQPRAAYTDTQYF. The CDR3 bases are TGCGCCAGCAGCCAGCCCCGAGCGGCTTACACAGATACGCAGTATTTT. The chain carries TRBV4-1 and TRBJ2-3, with D possibly matching TRBD2 (5 bases). Germline V lookup: CDR1 MGHRA, CDR2 YSYEKL. The V end was cut by 3 bases, the J end by 2 bases, with 15 bases between. This CDR3 is built from 16 residues.

This clone was detected a few times. V is TRBV28 and J is TRBJ1-2, with 7 bases identical to TRBD1. V shed 0 bases, J shed 0 bases, and the junction held 7 bases outside the gene matches. The CDR3 sequence is 17 residues long. Germline values: CDR1 MDHEN, CDR2 SYDVKM. DNA for the CDR3: TGTGCCAGCAGTTTATGGGCCAGGGGGTTTTCTAACTATGGCTACACCTTC. Amino acid sequence: CASSLWARGFSNYGYTF.

This clone was seen only once. J is TRBJ1-1 and V is TRBV12-3 or TRBV12-4; the match to TRBD1 covers 7 bases. This CDR3 region has 12 residues. V shed 6 bases, J shed 8 bases, and the junction held 6 bases outside the gene matches. As DNA, the CDR3 is TGTGCCAGCAGCCAAGACAGGGCCGAAGCTTTCTTT. Translating it yields CASSQDRAEAFF.

The chain is built from TRBV9 and TRBJ2-1; 10 bases match TRBD2. Germline trimming cut 0 bases from V and 9 bases from J; bases unmatched to any gene: 12. CDR3 size: 17 residues. The germline V gene encodes CDR1 SGDLS and CDR2 YYNGEE. CDR3 sequence reads: CASSVAPGLAVFGEQFF. The CDR3 DNA is TGTGCCAGCAGCGTAGCTCCAGGACTAGCGGTATTTGGTGAGCAGTTCTTC.

V usage is TRBV24-1 and J usage is TRBJ2-7, with TRBD1 identical over 9 bases. Germline-derived CDR1 and CDR2 are KGHDR and SFDVKD. V lost 4 bases to trimming and J lost 3 bases; unmatched junction nucleotides: 3. This CDR3 spans 14 amino acids. Here the CDR3 DNA reads TGTGCCACCAGTGACCCGGACAGGGGCTACGAGCAGTACTTC. Amino acids: CATSDPDRGYEQYF.

The chain is built from TRBV3-1 (or the pseudogene TRBV3-2) and TRBJ2-2; perhaps TRBD2 as D (7 bases). Per germline, CDR1 LGHDT and CDR2 YNNKEL (reference sequence). V dropped 4 bases and J dropped 6 bases, with 24 bases sitting between them. There are 18 residues in the CDR3. The CDR3, as DNA: TGTGCCAGCAGCCGTTTTGTCCAACAGGGAGGGGTCGCCGGGGAGCTGTTTTTT. Amino acids: CASSRFVQQGGVAGELFF.

This chain joins TRBV10-3 and TRBJ2-7; 8 bases fit TRBD2. The CDR3 covers 15 residues. V dropped 1 base and J dropped 0; count of bases not matched to a gene: 2. Germline CDR1 is ENHRY and CDR2 is SYGVKD. CDR3 sequence: CAISELTSASYEQYF. The CDR3 DNA reads as TGTGCCATCAGTGAGTTGACTAGCGCCTCCTACGAGCAGTACTTC.

The V and J genes are TRBV6-1 and TRBJ1-1; D gene uncertain. The germline CDR1 and CDR2 sequences are MNHNS and SASEGT. The CDR3 sequence is 13 residues long. The ends were cut back, 1 base at V and 5 bases at J, with 8 bases in the middle. CDR3 sequence reads: CASSEVARTEAFF. The DNA for the CDR3 is TGTGCCAGCAGTGAAGTTGCGCGGACTGAAGCTTTCTTT.

The chain is built from TRBV25-1 and TRBJ2-7; D possibly corresponds to TRBD1 (5 bases). Per germline, CDR1 MGHDK and CDR2 SYGVNS. V lost 3 bases and J 4 bases, leaving 10 bases between the germline ends. This CDR3 is built from 13 residues. The CDR3 spells CASSESRAYEQYF. The CDR3 region has the DNA TGTGCCAGCAGTGAGTCCAGGGCATACGAGCAGTACTTC.

V is TRBV24-1 and J is TRBJ1-2; D is unclear. The CDR3 is made up of 15 amino acids. Germline-derived CDR1 and CDR2 are KGHDR and SFDVKD. V was clipped by 3 bases and J by 4 bases, with 14 bases between them. The CDR3 is CATSDQDPGVYGYTF. The CDR3 DNA reads TGTGCCACCAGTGATCAGGATCCCGGGGTCTATGGCTACACCTTC.

The J gene is TRBJ2-1, the V gene TRBV5-7; possibly TRBD1 for D (5 bases). TRBV5-7 is an ORF, and what it does is uncertain. This CDR3 spans 15 amino acids. V was clipped by 0 bases and J by 0 bases, with 7 bases between them. CDR3 in DNA: TGTGCCAGCAGCTTGGGGGGCCTCTCCTACAATGAGCAGTTCTTC. It codes for CASSLGGLSYNEQFF.

This chain links TRBV27 with TRBJ1-1; 10 bases fit TRBD1. The CDR3 has 13 amino acids. V lost 6 bases, J lost 11 bases, and 9 bases stayed unmatched. Germline CDR1 reads MNHEY; CDR2 reads SMNVEV (reference sequence). This CDR3 reads CASSFLGQGPAFF. In nucleotides, the CDR3 is TGTGCCAGCAGCTTCCTGGGACAGGGGCCGGCTTTCTTT.

V is TRBV7-9 and J is TRBJ2-2; D ambiguous. The V gene lost 8 bases and the J gene lost 3 bases, with 7 bases spanning the gap. This CDR3 spans 12 amino acids. The germline CDR1 and CDR2 sequences are SEHNR and FQNEAQ (reference sequence). DNA for the CDR3: TGTGCCAGCTACAGCTACACCGGGGAGCTGTTTTTT. It encodes CASYSYTGELFF.

This chain links TRBV7-9 with TRBJ2-3; 10 nucleotides align to TRBD2. V was pared by 4 bases and J by 0 bases, with 10 bases of the junction left unmatched. The germline CDR1 and CDR2 sequences are SEHNR and FQNEAQ (reference sequence). The CDR3 has 18 amino acids. CDR3 DNA sequence: TGTGCCAGCAGCTCCGCCCCGACTAGCGGGTTAAGCACAGATACGCAGTATTTT. Protein: CASSSAPTSGLSTDTQYF.

The gene calls are TRBV12-3 or TRBV12-4 and TRBJ2-7; D not certain. The CDR3 covers 13 residues. Trimming stripped 5 bases from V and 2 bases from J, with 10 bases between. The CDR3 bases are TGTGCCAGCAGTACGTTATCAGCCTACGAGCAGTACTTC. Translation: CASSTLSAYEQYF.

This clone was found a few times. The CDR3 protein is CASSLPGETEAFF. The CDR3 coding sequence is TGTGCCAGCAGCTTACCGGGGGAAACTGAAGCTTTCTTT. The genes are TRBV7-9 and TRBJ1-1; a possible D gene is TRBD1 (5 bases). From germline, CDR1 is SEHNR and CDR2 FQNEAQ (reference sequence). There are 13 residues in the CDR3. The V end lost 2 bases, the J end lost 5 bases, and 9 bases lay between the germline ends. The full variable domain, its missing parts supplied by reference TRBV7-9 and TRBJ1-1, is DTGVSQNPRHKITKRGQNVTFRCDPISEHNRLYWYRQTLGQGPEFLTYFQNEAQLEKSRLLSDRFSAERPKGSFSTLEIQRTEQGDSAMYLCASSLPGETEAFFGQGTRLTVV.

The chain employs TRBV7-2 and TRBJ2-2, with D possibly being TRBD2 (5 bases). Trimming stripped 0 bases from V and 1 base from J, with 9 bases between. Germline V gene sequence: CDR1 SGHTA, CDR2 FQGNSA. The CDR3 has 16 amino acids. The CDR3 nucleotides read TGTGCCAGCAGCTTAGCTGCGCGGGTGAACACCGGGGAGCTGTTTTTT. Translating gives CASSLAARVNTGELFF.

The gene calls are TRBV11-3 and TRBJ2-3; 7 positions agree with TRBD1. CDR3 length equals 15 residues. Germline V gene lookup returns CDR1 SGHNT and CDR2 YENEEA. J was trimmed by 2 bases and V by 7 bases; bases with no gene match: 9. CDR3 protein: CASKSATGFTDTQYF. CDR3 DNA: TGTGCCAGCAAATCAGCGACAGGGTTCACAGATACGCAGTATTTT.

The chain employs TRBV14 and TRBJ1-2; maybe TRBD1 (5 bases). This CDR3 spans 13 amino acids. Trimming left V 6 bases short and J 0 bases short, with 8 bases between. Germline V lookup: CDR1 SGHDN, CDR2 FVKESK. CDR3 protein: CASRGETNYGYTF. In nucleotides, the CDR3 is TGTGCCAGCAGAGGGGAAACTAACTATGGCTACACCTTC.

V usage is TRBV19 and J usage is TRBJ2-1, with 7 nucleotides matching TRBD1. J was trimmed by 8 bases and V by 3 bases; bases with no gene match: 1. There are 12 residues in the CDR3. CDR1 and CDR2 (germline): LNHDA, SQIVND (reference sequence). The CDR3 here is CASSITGDEQFF. CDR3 in DNA: TGTGCCAGTAGTATTACAGGGGATGAGCAGTTCTTC.

The CDR3 is CASRPGQGTEAFF. CDR3 in DNA: TGTGCCAGTAGGCCAGGACAGGGGACTGAAGCTTTCTTT. The V call is TRBV19, the J call TRBJ1-1, with TRBD1 matching over 9 bases. CDR1 LNHDA and CDR2 SQIVND come from the germline V gene (reference sequence). V was clipped by 6 bases and J by 5 bases; unmatched bases: 4. The CDR3 loop spans 13 amino acids.

The rearrangement uses TRBV7-8 and TRBJ1-2; D may be TRBD1 (5 bases). The CDR3 loop spans 13 amino acids. The V and J ends lost 4 bases and 2 bases respectively, with 8 bases between them. Looked up from germline, CDR1 is SGHVS and CDR2 is FQNEAQ. CDR3 protein: CASSSGLNYGYTF. CDR3 in DNA: TGTGCCAGCAGCTCGGGACTCAACTATGGCTACACCTTC.

The chain has TRBV25-1 and TRBJ2-7; D perhaps matches TRBD2 (7 bases). The CDR3 is 11 amino acids. Between the trimmed V and J ends, which lost 8 bases and 9 bases, there was a span of 14 bases. Germline V gene data show CDR1 as MGHDK and CDR2 as SYGVNS. The CDR3 DNA is TGTGCCAGCGGGGAGGGGGTCGGGCAGTACTTC. Its translation: CASGEGVGQYF.

The CDR3: CASSLSGHLHTEAFF. DNA of the CDR3: TGTGCCAGCAGCTTATCGGGACACTTACACACTGAAGCTTTCTTT. The V gene is TRBV7-9, the J gene TRBJ1-1; a possible D gene is TRBD1 (6 bases). Germline assignment: CDR1 SEHNR and CDR2 FQNEAQ (reference sequence). Trimming took off 2 bases at V and 3 bases at J, with 13 bases between the two ends. This CDR3 region has 15 residues.

The rearrangement uses TRBV4-2 and TRBJ1-2; 7 bases agree with TRBD1. J was trimmed by 7 bases and V by 1 base; bases with no gene match: 6. There are 14 residues in the CDR3. Germline V lookup: CDR1 LGHNA, CDR2 YNFKEQ. The CDR3 spells CASSQGGGASGYTF. The CDR3 nucleotides read TGTGCCAGCAGCCAAGGAGGGGGCGCTTCTGGCTACACCTTC.

V and J are TRBV7-8 and TRBJ1-1; a weak D match, TRBD1 (6 bases). V lost 5 bases to trimming and J lost 2 bases, with 12 bases between them. Germline V gene data show CDR1 as SGHVS and CDR2 as FQNEAQ. The CDR3 spans 14 residues. CDR3 protein: CASSTRGGNTEAFF. CDR3 in DNA: TGTGCCAGCAGCACGAGGGGGGGTAACACTGAAGCTTTCTTT.

Judged by abundance, this clone is large. The chain joins TRBV5-6 to TRBJ1-5; 9 bases line up with TRBD1. V was clipped by 4 bases and J by 4 bases; unmatched bases: 12. CDR3 size: 17 residues. Germline values: CDR1 SGHDT, CDR2 YYEEEE. The CDR3 DNA reads as TGTGCCAGCAGCGGCGACTCATGGGACAGGGCTAATCAGCCCCAGCATTTT. Translating gives CASSGDSWDRANQPQHF.

About this clone itself: It is unclear where the CDR3 begins or ends on the DNA, so no DNA is shown, and the CDR3 is as TCRdb lists it. CDR3 amino acids: CASSFGQGASTEAFF. The rearrangement uses TRBV12-1 and TRBJ1-1; the D call of TRBD1 is as the table states it, not checked on the DNA. TRBV12-1 is tagged as a pseudogene. Including both end residues, the CDR3 is 15 amino acids long.

V is TRBV21-1 and J is TRBJ1-3; no DNA check was done on the table's D call, TRBD1. TRBV21-1 is described as a pseudogene. The CDR3 has 17 amino acids. The CDR3 protein is CASSKGGTGAPGNTIYF. In DNA form, the CDR3 reads TGTGCCAGCAGCAAAGGGGGGACAGGGGCCCCTGGAAACACCATATATTTT.

This sequence joins TRBV19 and TRBJ2-3; 12 bases are a match to TRBD2. Germline V gene data show CDR1 as LNHDA and CDR2 as SQIVND (reference sequence). The CDR3 totals 17 residues. The J segment lost 1 base and the V segment lost 7 bases, leaving 9 bases of the junction unmatched. The CDR3 spells CASTPSGRARGTDTQYF. The CDR3 DNA reads as TGTGCCAGTACCCCTAGCGGGAGGGCCCGGGGCACAGATACGCAGTATTTT. Using reference TRBV19 and TRBJ2-3 for the parts outside the CDR3, the full variable domain is DGGITQSPKYLFRKEGQNVTLSCEQNLNHDAMYWYRQDPGQGLRLIYYSQIVNDFQKGDIAEGYSVSREKKESFPLTVTSAQKNPTAFYLCASTPSGRARGTDTQYFGPGTRLTVL.

This rearrangement joins TRBV3-1 (or the pseudogene TRBV3-2) to TRBJ2-1; 10 bases line up with TRBD2. Looked up from germline, CDR1 is LGHDT and CDR2 is YNNKEL (reference sequence). Trimming cost V 1 base and J 3 bases; bases outside gene matches: 6. CDR3 length: 17 amino acids. The CDR3 coding sequence is TGTGCCAGCAGCCAAGGTTTCACTAGCGGGAACTACAATGAGCAGTTCTTC. Encoded protein: CASSQGFTSGNYNEQFF.

The genes are TRBV28 and TRBJ2-5, with 7 bases that match TRBD2. Germline assignment: CDR1 MDHEN and CDR2 SYDVKM. Trimming cost V 3 bases and J 7 bases; bases outside gene matches: 8. This CDR3 is 14 amino acids long. CDR3 nucleotides: TGTGCCAGCAGTTTGGTGGGGGGGTCCGCGACCCAGTACTTC. It is translated as CASSLVGGSATQYF.